One sample yielded the 2 T cell receptor beta chains listed below, sequenced in a study of cytomegalovirus exposure and HLA in healthy donors. This PCR relied on a set of 60 Vbeta primers and 13 Jbeta primers. Generated by immunoSEQ multiplex PCR, the TCRdb table keeps only in-frame clones and is missing some. The sample lists about 170,000 clones, roughly 81% occurring once. Material for sequencing was PBMCs. The source of these receptors is a man aged 18 to 30 in good health and CMV-seropositive.

This chain joins TRBV9 and TRBJ2-3; D is uncertain. V was shortened by 1 base and J by 1 base, with 10 bases between the two germline ends. CDR1 SGDLS and CDR2 YYNGEE come from the germline V gene. The length of the CDR3 is 15 residues. The CDR3 region is CASSVLSQGTDTQYF. CDR3 nucleotide sequence: TGTGCCAGCAGCGTATTATCACAAGGCACAGATACGCAGTATTTT.

The CDR3 coding sequence is TGTGCCAGCAGCCCGCTGACTAGCGGGGCCTACGAGCAGTACTTC. Protein: CASSPLTSGAYEQYF. This chain connects TRBV7-8 to TRBJ2-7; 11 bases are a match to TRBD2. CDR3 length equals 15 residues. Germline V gene data show CDR1 as SGHVS and CDR2 as FQNEAQ. Trimming removed 5 bases from V and 2 bases from J; junction bases left unmatched: 5.